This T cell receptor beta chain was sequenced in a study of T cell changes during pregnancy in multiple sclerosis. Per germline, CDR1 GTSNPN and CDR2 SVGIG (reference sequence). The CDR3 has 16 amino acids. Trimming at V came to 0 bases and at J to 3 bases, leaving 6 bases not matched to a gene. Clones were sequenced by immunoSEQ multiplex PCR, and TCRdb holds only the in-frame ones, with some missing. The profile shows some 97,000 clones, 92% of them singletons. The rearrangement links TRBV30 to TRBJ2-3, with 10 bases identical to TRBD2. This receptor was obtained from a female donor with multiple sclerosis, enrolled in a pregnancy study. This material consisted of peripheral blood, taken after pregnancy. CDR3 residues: CAWSVSSGSRTDTQYF. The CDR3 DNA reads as TGTGCCTGGAGTGTCTCTAGCGGGAGTAGGACAGATACGCAGTATTTT.